A single sample is the source of the 18 T cell receptor beta chains below, sequenced in a study of blood T cell repertoires in COVID-19. Sequencing was performed with immunoSEQ multiplex PCR; in TCRdb, only in-frame clones are kept and a portion is missing. The sample lists roughly 6,600 clones, around 89% seen once, with 7.5% to 9.5% in the top ten. The sequencing input was peripheral blood. The origin of the receptors is a human donor in a cohort sampled during active COVID-19. The donor label of this sample is uncertain.

The CDR3 nucleotides are TGTGCCAGCAGTTACTCGATTCGGCAGGCCAATGGCTACACCTTC. It translates to CASSYSIRQANGYTF. The gene calls are TRBV6-5 and TRBJ1-2; D is unclear. Germline V gene data show CDR1 as MNHEY and CDR2 as SVGAGI. Trimming left V 0 bases short and J 6 bases short, with 14 bases between. CDR3 length: 15 residues.

This clone was found once. The chain employs TRBV28 and TRBJ1-2; no definite D call. V was shortened by 4 bases and J by 8 bases, with 8 bases between the two germline ends. There are 11 residues in the CDR3. The germline V gene encodes CDR1 MDHEN and CDR2 SYDVKM. The CDR3 bases are TGTGCCAGCAGTTCCCTCGTGGGCTACACCTTC. This gives the protein CASSSLVGYTF.

The CDR3 protein is CASSPAQGWQPQHF. CDR3 bases: TGTGCCAGCAGCCCCGCACAGGGGTGGCAGCCCCAGCATTTT. The chain is built from TRBV7-9 and TRBJ1-5; 7 nucleotides align to TRBD1. The CDR3 totals 14 residues. Germline CDR1 and CDR2: SEHNR and FQNEAQ (reference sequence). Trimming removed 5 bases from V and 7 bases from J; junction bases left unmatched: 8.

The chain recombines TRBV3-1 (or the pseudogene TRBV3-2) with TRBJ2-3; D ambiguous. V lost 0 bases and J 2 bases, leaving 9 bases between the germline ends. This CDR3 spans 15 amino acids. Germline CDR1 LGHDT, CDR2 YNNKEL (reference sequence). The CDR3 bases are TGTGCCAGCAGCCAAGAACAATCCCCCACAGATACGCAGTATTTT. This translates into CASSQEQSPTDTQYF.

The chain joins TRBV23-1 to TRBJ1-3; 7 nucleotides agree with TRBD1. TRBV23-1 is designated an ORF whose function remains uncertain. Losses at the gene ends were 4 bases for V and 2 bases for J; bases not matched to a gene: 5. This CDR3 is 15 amino acids long. The CDR3 sequence is CASSPDRTTGNTIYF. CDR3 sequence (DNA): TGCGCCAGCAGTCCGGACAGGACGACTGGAAACACCATATATTTT.

V and J are TRBV6-5 and TRBJ2-7; 9 nucleotides match TRBD1. Germline trimming cut 5 bases from V and 2 bases from J; bases unmatched to any gene: 4. Germline CDR1 reads MNHEY; CDR2 reads SVGAGI. This CDR3 has 14 amino acids. DNA of the CDR3: TGTGCCAGCAGTCCCAACAGGGGGCCCTACGAGCAGTACTTC. Protein: CASSPNRGPYEQYF.

The V gene is TRBV3-1 (or the pseudogene TRBV3-2), the J gene TRBJ1-3, with 9 bases lining up with TRBD1. After removal of 4 bases from V and 3 bases from J, the junction contained 10 bases not matched to a gene. Germline V gene lookup returns CDR1 LGHDT and CDR2 YNNKEL (reference sequence). The CDR3 has 17 amino acids. The CDR3 nucleotides read TGTGCCAGCAGCCCGCGGGACAGGGCTTTGAGTGGAAACACCATATATTTT. Translation gives CASSPRDRALSGNTIYF.

The genes are TRBV6-6 and TRBJ1-1; TRBD1 matches at 10 bases. The CDR3 consists of 15 residues. In germline, CDR1 is MNHNY, CDR2 SVGAGI (reference sequence). The V gene end was trimmed by 5 bases and the J gene end by 4 bases; junction bases not matched to a gene: 7. The CDR3 DNA follows: TGTGCCAGCAGTAAAAGACAGGGGGCGAGCACTGAAGCTTTCTTT. Protein: CASSKRQGASTEAFF.

In the case of this clone: Different DNA sequences within this sample yield the same CDR3. The chain employs TRBV5-1 and TRBJ2-1; 7 nucleotides agree with TRBD2. Germline V gene sequence: CDR1 SGHRS, CDR2 YFSETQ. The CDR3 runs to 12 residues. The J segment lost 7 bases and the V segment lost 4 bases, leaving 2 bases of the junction unmatched. CDR3 residues: CASSDSGNEQFF. The CDR3 coding sequence is TGCGCCAGCAGCGATAGCGGGAATGAGCAGTTCTTC.

This clone has just one count. V gene TRBV7-2 combines with J gene TRBJ2-3, with 9 bases matching TRBD2. Germline V gene data show CDR1 as SGHTA and CDR2 as FQGNSA. The CDR3 is 15 residues long. Trimming removed 7 bases from V and 5 bases from J; junction bases left unmatched: 10. For the CDR3, the DNA is TGTGCCAGCACGAGGGCCAGCGGGGGGCGAGATACGCAGTATTTT. This sequence encodes CASTRASGGRDTQYF.

The chain joins TRBV19 to TRBJ1-4, with D hard to call. V was clipped by 0 bases and J by 0 bases, with 23 bases between them. The CDR3 length is 21 residues. Germline assignment: CDR1 LNHDA and CDR2 SQIVND (reference sequence). CDR3 in amino acids: CASSIDDGNGRPPSTNEKLFF. In DNA, the CDR3 is TGTGCCAGTAGTATAGATGACGGGAATGGGAGGCCCCCATCAACTAATGAAAAACTGTTTTTT.

J is TRBJ2-3 and V is TRBV29-1; the match to TRBD2 covers 12 bases. The V segment lost 1 base and the J segment 0 bases; nucleotides outside the gene matches: 8. The germline CDR1 and CDR2 sequences are SQVTM and ANQGSEA. This CDR3 contains 18 residues. CDR3 nucleotide sequence: TGCAGCGTTGAAGCCTCCCGGCTAGCGGGGGGGAGCACAGATACGCAGTATTTT. Residues: CSVEASRLAGGSTDTQYF.

V is TRBV7-3 and J is TRBJ2-1, with D perhaps TRBD2 (6 bases). Germline V gene lookup returns CDR1 SGHTA and CDR2 FQGTGA. The CDR3 covers 14 residues. The V and J ends lost 6 bases and 10 bases respectively, with 19 bases between them. Written as DNA, the CDR3 is TGTGCCAGCAGTTCGGGACTCCCAAGGGAGGAGCAGTTCTTC. Its translation is CASSSGLPREEQFF.

The chain links TRBV5-1 to TRBJ1-1; a possible D gene is TRBD1 (5 bases). The CDR3 consists of 15 residues. V was trimmed by 0 bases and J by 0 bases, leaving 9 bases between them. CDR1 and CDR2 from the germline V gene are SGHRS and YFSETQ. The DNA for the CDR3 is TGCGCCAGCAGCTTGGACAAGGGGTTGAACACTGAAGCTTTCTTT. Residues: CASSLDKGLNTEAFF. The whole variable domain, filled in from reference TRBV5-1 and TRBJ1-1, reads KAGVTQTPRYLIKTRGQQVTLSCSPISGHRSVSWYQQTPGQGLQFLFEYFSETQRNKGNFPGRFSGRQFSNSRSEMNVSTLELGDSALYLCASSLDKGLNTEAFFGQGTRLTVV.

The chain has TRBV7-2 and TRBJ1-5, with D hard to call. Germline V gene sequence: CDR1 SGHTA, CDR2 FQGNSA. The CDR3 runs to 14 residues. The V and J ends lost 5 bases and 4 bases respectively, with 12 bases between them. The CDR3 coding sequence is TGTGCCAGCAGCACCCGAACGGGTAATCAGCCCCAGCATTTT. Amino acid sequence: CASSTRTGNQPQHF.

Only one count was recorded for this clone. V and J are TRBV6-5 and TRBJ2-3; TRBD1 might be the D (6 bases). The germline CDR1 and CDR2 sequences are MNHEY and SVGAGI. This CDR3 region has 14 residues. Trimming left V 0 bases short and J 3 bases short, with 7 bases between. CDR3 residues: CASSYSQGTDTQYF. CDR3 DNA: TGTGCCAGCAGTTACTCACAGGGTACAGATACGCAGTATTTT.

This clone was observed a single time. The chain employs TRBV15 and TRBJ2-1; D might be TRBD1 (6 bases). Germline V CDR1 and CDR2: LNHNV, YYDKDF (reference sequence). The CDR3 contains 17 residues. V was trimmed by 0 bases and J by 9 bases, leaving 21 bases between them. CDR3 coding DNA: TGTGCCACCAGCAGAGATGGTACAGGGTCGGGTCGGGGTGAGCAGTTCTTC. Its protein is CATSRDGTGSGRGEQFF.

This sequence joins TRBV27 and TRBJ1-2; D remains ambiguous. This CDR3 has 15 amino acids. V gave up 2 bases and J gave up 0 bases, with 10 bases separating them. Looked up from germline, CDR1 is MNHEY and CDR2 is SMNVEV (reference sequence). The CDR3 is CASSLGYSPNYGYTF. Here the CDR3 DNA reads TGTGCCAGCAGTTTAGGTTACAGTCCTAACTATGGCTACACCTTC.